This record concerns one T cell receptor beta chain sequence. These data are taken from a study of blood T cell repertoires in COVID-19. The length of the CDR3 is 13 residues. V lost 4 bases and J 4 bases, leaving 8 bases between the germline ends. CDR1 and CDR2 (germline): SGHDN, FVKESK. Sequencing was performed with immunoSEQ multiplex PCR; in TCRdb, only in-frame clones are kept and a portion is missing. In the table there are 90,000 to 100,000 clones, around 76% of which are singletons. Sequencing used peripheral blood. The V and J genes are TRBV14 and TRBJ1-3; D gene uncertain. The TCR sequence derives from a man aged 80 or over with acute or convalescent COVID-19. The DNA of the CDR3 is TGTGCCAGCAGCCCCCTCCCCGGAAACACCATATATTTT. This encodes CASSPLPGNTIYF.